This T cell receptor (beta chain) was identified in a study of cytomegalovirus exposure and HLA in healthy donors. 13 Jbeta primers and 60 Vbeta primers were used for the PCR. The table came from immunoSEQ multiplex PCR; TCRdb's copy has only in-frame clones and leaves some out. Altogether about 190,000 clones are present, around 81% being singletons, with the ten largest covering around 2.2%. General study results and limits: Immune exposure was documented only through CMV serostatus. HLA alleles showed associations with 16,951 TCR beta sequences in a later analysis, at a 0.05 false discovery rate.

Regarding this clone: Its cognate antigen is unknown.

The specimen was PBMCs. The receptor was derived from a woman aged 18 to 35 in good health and CMV-seropositive.

DNA for the CDR3: TGTGCCACCAGCAGAGGAGGGACAGCAGACGGCTACACCTTC. Translating it yields CATSRGGTADGYTF. J is TRBJ1-2 and V is TRBV15; 7 bases are shared with TRBD1. Germline CDR1 reads LNHNV; CDR2 reads YYDKDF (reference sequence). This CDR3 contains 14 residues. Losses at the gene ends were 1 base for V and 8 bases for J; bases not matched to a gene: 7.